Listed below are T cell receptor beta chains from one sample, sequenced in a study of blood T cells in healthy people across ages. TCRdb recomputed calls from the 5' RACE reads with MiXCR, one row per CDR3 protein. The sample lists some 1.8 million distinct CDR3 sequences, 30% to 40% occurring once. The sequenced material came from blood. The receptors were gathered from a human donor in good health. Each CDR3 is given with its conserved first and last residue. Fields, in order: CDR3 length, V gene, CDR3 protein.

cdr3_length: 16; v_call: TRBV11-2; cdr3_aa: CASSLTPGTGVYEQFF
cdr3_length: 16; v_call: TRBV3-1; cdr3_aa: CASSQVGSGGPETQYF
cdr3_length: 14; v_call: TRBV5-1; cdr3_aa: CASSLAEGSNGYTF
cdr3_length: 15; v_call: TRBV29-1; cdr3_aa: CSVSSEGGAPYGYTF
cdr3_length: 16; v_call: TRBV25-1; cdr3_aa: CASRTQGHRLTHEQYF
cdr3_length: 13; v_call: TRBV27; cdr3_aa: CASSFDINQPQHF
cdr3_length: 14; v_call: TRBV7-2; cdr3_aa: CASSYRTGDYEQCF
cdr3_length: 16; v_call: TRBV24-1; cdr3_aa: CATSDAGTGGSYEQYF
cdr3_length: 11; v_call: TRBV20-1; cdr3_aa: CSATTDYEQYF
cdr3_length: 17; v_call: TRBV15; cdr3_aa: CATSRWGTSDSWDTQYF
cdr3_length: 13; v_call: TRBV7-3; cdr3_aa: CASSSVHQETQYF
cdr3_length: 15; v_call: TRBV6-2/TRBV6-3; cdr3_aa: CASSYTPGTSLEQYF
cdr3_length: 12; v_call: TRBV15; cdr3_aa: CATSRDRQPQHF
cdr3_length: 17; v_call: TRBV19; cdr3_aa: CASTLRGTGKRGYGYTF
cdr3_length: 16; v_call: TRBV5-1; cdr3_aa: CASTLSGSGGTDTQYF
cdr3_length: 13; v_call: TRBV12-3/TRBV12-4; cdr3_aa: CASSAPGEETQYF
cdr3_length: 20; v_call: TRBV5-1; cdr3_aa: CASSLAYEGQGPGTNYGYTF
cdr3_length: 16; v_call: TRBV12-3/TRBV12-4; cdr3_aa: CASSPNRGSLGETQYF
cdr3_length: 12; v_call: TRBV10-3; cdr3_aa: CAIIGSSDEQYF
cdr3_length: 14; v_call: TRBV6-5; cdr3_aa: CASRKAGDIGELFF
cdr3_length: 14; v_call: TRBV18; cdr3_aa: CASSPRDINQPQHF
cdr3_length: 13; v_call: TRBV5-6; cdr3_aa: CASSLKFGSGYTF
cdr3_length: 13; v_call: TRBV7-9; cdr3_aa: CASLQDSYNEQFF
cdr3_length: 14; v_call: TRBV4-3; cdr3_aa: CASSQDGQLDTQYF
cdr3_length: 16; v_call: TRBV7-2; cdr3_aa: CASSSVLAGGGETQYF
cdr3_length: 13; v_call: TRBV2; cdr3_aa: CASSEQGQGSAFF
cdr3_length: 11; v_call: TRBV29-1; cdr3_aa: CSVRGNEKLFF
cdr3_length: 17; v_call: TRBV6-4; cdr3_aa: CASSPTPHGGGIYGYTF
cdr3_length: 15; v_call: TRBV4-2; cdr3_aa: CASSQGAGRPNIQYF
cdr3_length: 16; v_call: TRBV4-2; cdr3_aa: CASSQVEVGTTDTQYF
cdr3_length: 16; v_call: TRBV10-3; cdr3_aa: CAISESERGTNYEQYF
cdr3_length: 16; v_call: TRBV19; cdr3_aa: CASSPQTGIGHQPQHF
cdr3_length: 14; v_call: TRBV10-3; cdr3_aa: CAISDDLEGGIQYF
cdr3_length: 13; v_call: TRBV25-1; cdr3_aa: CASSRQGVGEQYF
cdr3_length: 12; v_call: TRBV28; cdr3_aa: CASSRLYNEQFF
cdr3_length: 18; v_call: TRBV20-1; cdr3_aa: CSARTPGQGKVYNEKLFF
cdr3_length: 12; v_call: TRBV6-1; cdr3_aa: CASRSGITEAFF
cdr3_length: 16; v_call: TRBV12-5; cdr3_aa: CASGLGDRGPLETQYF
cdr3_length: 13; v_call: TRBV6-2/TRBV6-3; cdr3_aa: CAIAGGVYNEQFF
cdr3_length: 13; v_call: TRBV7-2; cdr3_aa: CASTHRDSHTQYF